The present T cell receptor (beta chain) was sequenced within a study of blood T cell repertoires in COVID-19. Across the whole study: Donors in the United States, Italy and Spain gave samples during acute or convalescent COVID-19.

Profiling relied on immunoSEQ multiplex PCR, and the TCRdb table lists in-frame clones only, not all of them. The data show about 140,000 clones, approximately 90% seen once. The V and J ends lost 2 bases and 4 bases respectively, with 14 bases between them. Germline CDR1 SGHTA, CDR2 FQGTGA. The CDR3 has 15 residues. This clonotype was sampled from a human donor in a cohort sampled during active COVID-19. The sequencing input was peripheral blood. V usage is TRBV7-3 and J usage is TRBJ1-2; no clear D gene. CDR3: CASSLSAGSFYGYTF. The CDR3, as DNA: TGTGCCAGCAGCTTATCGGCAGGAAGTTTCTATGGCTACACCTTC.